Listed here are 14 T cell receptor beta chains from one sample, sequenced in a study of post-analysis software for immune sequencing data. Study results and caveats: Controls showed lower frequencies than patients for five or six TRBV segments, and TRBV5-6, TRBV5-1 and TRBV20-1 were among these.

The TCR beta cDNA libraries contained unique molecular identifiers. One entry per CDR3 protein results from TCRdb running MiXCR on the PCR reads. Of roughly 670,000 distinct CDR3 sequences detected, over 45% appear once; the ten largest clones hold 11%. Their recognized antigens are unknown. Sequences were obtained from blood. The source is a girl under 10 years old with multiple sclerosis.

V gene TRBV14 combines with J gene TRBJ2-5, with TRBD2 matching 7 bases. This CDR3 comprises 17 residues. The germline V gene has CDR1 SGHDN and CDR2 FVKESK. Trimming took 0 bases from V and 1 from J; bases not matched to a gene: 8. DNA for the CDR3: TGTGCCAGCAGCCAAGATTGGGTCGCGGGAGCCCAAGAGACCCAGTACTTC. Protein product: CASSQDWVAGAQETQYF.

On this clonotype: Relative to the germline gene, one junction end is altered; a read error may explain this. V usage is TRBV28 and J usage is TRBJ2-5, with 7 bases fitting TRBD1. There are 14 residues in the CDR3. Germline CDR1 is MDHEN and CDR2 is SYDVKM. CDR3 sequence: CASGLRDRKETQYF. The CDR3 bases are TGTGCCAGCGGTTTAAGGGACAGAAAAGAGACCCAGTACTTC.

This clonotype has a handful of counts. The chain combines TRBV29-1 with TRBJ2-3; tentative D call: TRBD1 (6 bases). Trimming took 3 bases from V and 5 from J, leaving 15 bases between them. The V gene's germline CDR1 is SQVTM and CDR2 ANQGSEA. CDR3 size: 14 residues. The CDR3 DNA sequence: TGCAGCGTTGACTCGACAGGCTTGCAAGATACGCAGTATTTT. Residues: CSVDSTGLQDTQYF.

CDR3 sequence: CASSESWGLAGGNEQFF. The CDR3, as DNA: TGCGCCAGCAGTGAGTCGTGGGGGCTAGCGGGAGGCAATGAGCAGTTCTTC. The V call is TRBV10-2, the J call TRBJ2-1, with TRBD2 matching 11 bases. V dropped 0 bases and J dropped 6; count of bases not matched to a gene: 7. From germline, CDR1 is WSHSY and CDR2 SAAADI. There are 17 residues in the CDR3.

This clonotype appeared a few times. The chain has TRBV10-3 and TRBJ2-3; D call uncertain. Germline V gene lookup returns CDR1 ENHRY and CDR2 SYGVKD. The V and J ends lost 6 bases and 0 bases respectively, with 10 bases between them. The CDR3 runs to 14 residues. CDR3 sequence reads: CAIRSGPSTDTQYF. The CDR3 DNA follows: TGTGCCATCAGAAGTGGCCCGAGCACAGATACGCAGTATTTT.

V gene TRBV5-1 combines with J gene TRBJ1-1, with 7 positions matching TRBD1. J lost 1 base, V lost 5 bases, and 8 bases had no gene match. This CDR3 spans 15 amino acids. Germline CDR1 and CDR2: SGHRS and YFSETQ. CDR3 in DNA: TGCGCCAGCAGAAGAAGGGACAGTTGGAACACTGAAGCTTTCTTT. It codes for CASRRRDSWNTEAFF.

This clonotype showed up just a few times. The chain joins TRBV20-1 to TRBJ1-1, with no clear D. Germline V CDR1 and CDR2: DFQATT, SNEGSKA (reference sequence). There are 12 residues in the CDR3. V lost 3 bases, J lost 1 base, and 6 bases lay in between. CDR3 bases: TGCAGTGCTAGGGATGGGAACACTGAAGCTTTCTTT. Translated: CSARDGNTEAFF.

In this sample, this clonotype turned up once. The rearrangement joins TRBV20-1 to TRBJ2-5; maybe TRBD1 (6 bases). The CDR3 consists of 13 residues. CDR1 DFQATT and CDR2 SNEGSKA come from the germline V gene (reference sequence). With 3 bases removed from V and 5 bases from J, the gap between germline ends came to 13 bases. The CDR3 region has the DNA TGCAGTGCTAGGGCTACAGGGCCGGAGACCCAGTACTTC. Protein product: CSARATGPETQYF.

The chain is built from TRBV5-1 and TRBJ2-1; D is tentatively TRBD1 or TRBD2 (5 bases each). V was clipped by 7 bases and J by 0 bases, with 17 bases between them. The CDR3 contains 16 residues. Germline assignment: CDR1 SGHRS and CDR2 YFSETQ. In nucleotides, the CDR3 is TGCGCCAGCGGACGACCGGGGCGTGACTCCTACAATGAGCAGTTCTTC. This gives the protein CASGRPGRDSYNEQFF.

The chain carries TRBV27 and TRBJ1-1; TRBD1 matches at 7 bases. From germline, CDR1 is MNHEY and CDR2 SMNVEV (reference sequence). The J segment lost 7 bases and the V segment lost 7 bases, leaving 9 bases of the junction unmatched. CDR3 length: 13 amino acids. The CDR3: CASISRGQYEAFF. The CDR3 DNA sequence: TGTGCCAGCATATCAAGGGGGCAATATGAAGCTTTCTTT.

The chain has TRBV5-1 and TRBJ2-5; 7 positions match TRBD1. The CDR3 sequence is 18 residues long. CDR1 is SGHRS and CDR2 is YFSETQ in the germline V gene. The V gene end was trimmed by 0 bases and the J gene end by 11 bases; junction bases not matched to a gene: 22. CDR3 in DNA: TGCGCCAGCAGCTTGGAAGTTTTGGGTAGGGACAGCCACAATGAGCAGTACTTC. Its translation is CASSLEVLGRDSHNEQYF.

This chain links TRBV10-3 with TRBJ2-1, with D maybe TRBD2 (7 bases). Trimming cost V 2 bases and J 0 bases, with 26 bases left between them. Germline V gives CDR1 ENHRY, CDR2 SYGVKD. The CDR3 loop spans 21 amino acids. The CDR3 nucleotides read TGTGCCATCAGTGAGCCGCGGGGGAACAGGAAGGGGGGGAGCTCCTACAATGAGCAGTTCTTC. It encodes CAISEPRGNRKGGSSYNEQFF.

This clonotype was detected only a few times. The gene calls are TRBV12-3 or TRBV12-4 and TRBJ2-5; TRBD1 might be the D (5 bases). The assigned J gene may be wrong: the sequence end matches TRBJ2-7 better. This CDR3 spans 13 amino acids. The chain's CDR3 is CASWGGSPGEQYF. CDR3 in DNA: TGTGCCAGCTGGGGCGGAAGTCCGGGCGAGCAGTACTTC.

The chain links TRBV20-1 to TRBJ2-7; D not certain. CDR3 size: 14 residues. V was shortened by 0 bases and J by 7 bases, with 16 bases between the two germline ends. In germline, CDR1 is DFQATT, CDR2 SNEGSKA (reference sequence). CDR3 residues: CSARDSRVLVEQYF. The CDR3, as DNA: TGCAGTGCTAGAGATTCCCGGGTTTTAGTTGAGCAGTACTTC.